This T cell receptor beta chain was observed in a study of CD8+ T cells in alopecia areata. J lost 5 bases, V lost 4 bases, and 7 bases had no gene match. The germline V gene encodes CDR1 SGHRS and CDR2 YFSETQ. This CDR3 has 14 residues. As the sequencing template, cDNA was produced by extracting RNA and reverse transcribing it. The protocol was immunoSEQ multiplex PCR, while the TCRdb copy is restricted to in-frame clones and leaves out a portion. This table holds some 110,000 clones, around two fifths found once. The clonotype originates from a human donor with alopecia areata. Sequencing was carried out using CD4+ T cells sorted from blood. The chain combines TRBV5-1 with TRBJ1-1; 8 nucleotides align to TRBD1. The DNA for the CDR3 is TGCGCCAGCAGCATAAGACAGGGGCGAACTGAAGCTTTCTTT. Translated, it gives CASSIRQGRTEAFF.